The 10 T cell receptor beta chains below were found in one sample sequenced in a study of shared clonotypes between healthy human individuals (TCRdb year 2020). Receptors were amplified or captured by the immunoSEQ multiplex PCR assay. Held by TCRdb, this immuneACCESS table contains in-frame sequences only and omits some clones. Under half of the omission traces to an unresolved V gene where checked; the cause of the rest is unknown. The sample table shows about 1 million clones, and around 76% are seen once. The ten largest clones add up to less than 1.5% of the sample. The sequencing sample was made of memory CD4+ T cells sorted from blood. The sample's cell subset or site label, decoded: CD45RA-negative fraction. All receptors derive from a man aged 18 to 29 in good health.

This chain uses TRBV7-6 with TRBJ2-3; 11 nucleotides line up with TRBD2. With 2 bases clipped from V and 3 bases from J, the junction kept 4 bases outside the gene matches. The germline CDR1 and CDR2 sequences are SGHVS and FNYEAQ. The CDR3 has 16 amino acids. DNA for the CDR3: TGTGCCAGCAGCTTAACTAGCGGGAGCCCAACAGATACGCAGTATTTT. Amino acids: CASSLTSGSPTDTQYF.

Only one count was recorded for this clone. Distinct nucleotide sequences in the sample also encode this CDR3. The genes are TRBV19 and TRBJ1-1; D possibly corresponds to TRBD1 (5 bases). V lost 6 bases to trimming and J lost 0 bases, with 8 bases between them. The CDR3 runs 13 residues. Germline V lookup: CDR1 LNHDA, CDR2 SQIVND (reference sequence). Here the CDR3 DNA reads TGTGCCAGTAGATGGGGCCTGAACACTGAAGCTTTCTTT. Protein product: CASRWGLNTEAFF. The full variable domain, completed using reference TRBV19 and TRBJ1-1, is DGGITQSPKYLFRKEGQNVTLSCEQNLNHDAMYWYRQDPGQGLRLIYYSQIVNDFQKGDIAEGYSVSREKKESFPLTVTSAQKNPTAFYLCASRWGLNTEAFFGQGTRLTVV.

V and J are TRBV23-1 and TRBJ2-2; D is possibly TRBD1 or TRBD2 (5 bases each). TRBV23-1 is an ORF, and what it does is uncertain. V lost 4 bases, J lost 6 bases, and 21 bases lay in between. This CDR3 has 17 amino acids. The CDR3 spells CASSLEMGPPLAGELFF. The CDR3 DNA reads TGCGCCAGCAGTCTTGAAATGGGACCCCCCCTGGCCGGGGAGCTGTTTTTT.

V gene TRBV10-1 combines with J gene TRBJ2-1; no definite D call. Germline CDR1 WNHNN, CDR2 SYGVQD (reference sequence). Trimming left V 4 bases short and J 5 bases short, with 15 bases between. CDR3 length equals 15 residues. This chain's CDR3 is CASSGGWGSDNEQFF. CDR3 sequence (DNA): TGCGCCAGCAGTGGAGGCTGGGGATCCGACAATGAGCAGTTCTTC.

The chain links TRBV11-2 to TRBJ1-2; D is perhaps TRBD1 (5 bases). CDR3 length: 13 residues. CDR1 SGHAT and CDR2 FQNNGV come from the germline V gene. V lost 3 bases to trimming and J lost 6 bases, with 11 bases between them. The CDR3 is CASSFQGVDGYTF. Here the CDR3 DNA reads TGTGCCAGCAGCTTTCAGGGAGTGGATGGCTACACCTTC.

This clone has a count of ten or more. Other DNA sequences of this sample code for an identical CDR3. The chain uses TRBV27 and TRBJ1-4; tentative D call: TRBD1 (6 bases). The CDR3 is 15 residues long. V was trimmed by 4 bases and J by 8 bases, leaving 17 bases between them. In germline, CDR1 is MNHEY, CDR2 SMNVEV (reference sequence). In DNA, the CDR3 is TGTGCCAGCAGTTGGCAGGGGCCGGGGCGGGAAAAACTGTTTTTT. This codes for CASSWQGPGREKLFF.

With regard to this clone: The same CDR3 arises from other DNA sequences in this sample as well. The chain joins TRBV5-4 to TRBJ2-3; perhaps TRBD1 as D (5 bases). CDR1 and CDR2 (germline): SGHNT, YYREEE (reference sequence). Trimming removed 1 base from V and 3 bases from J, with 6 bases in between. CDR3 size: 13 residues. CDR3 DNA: TGTGCCAGCAGCTTGCCAGGGACAGATACGCAGTATTTT. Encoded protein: CASSLPGTDTQYF.

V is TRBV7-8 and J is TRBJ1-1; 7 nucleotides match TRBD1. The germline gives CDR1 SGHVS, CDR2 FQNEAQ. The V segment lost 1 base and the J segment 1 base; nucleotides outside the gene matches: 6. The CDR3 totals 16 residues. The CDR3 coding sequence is TGTGCCAGCAGCTTAGGGAGGAGGGGGCCGAACACTGAAGCTTTCTTT. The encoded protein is CASSLGRRGPNTEAFF.

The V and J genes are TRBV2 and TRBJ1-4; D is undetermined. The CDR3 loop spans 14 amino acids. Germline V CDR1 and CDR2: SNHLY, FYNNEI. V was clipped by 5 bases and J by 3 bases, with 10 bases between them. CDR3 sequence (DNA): TGTGCCAGCAGTCCTCTGCTAGCTAATGAAAAACTGTTTTTT. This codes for CASSPLLANEKLFF.

The CDR3 sequence is CASTLRLAGGPGELFF. CDR3 DNA sequence: TGTGCCAGCACCCTAAGACTAGCGGGAGGGCCCGGGGAGCTGTTTTTT. This rearrangement joins TRBV7-2 to TRBJ2-2, with TRBD2 identical over 14 bases. Per germline, CDR1 SGHTA and CDR2 FQGNSA. V shed 7 bases and J 6 bases; nucleotides not matched to a gene: 7. This CDR3 region has 16 residues.